One and the same sample provided the 28 T cell receptor beta chains below, sequenced in a study of PD-1 blockade in classical Hodgkin lymphoma. The table came from immunoSEQ multiplex PCR; TCRdb's copy has only in-frame clones and leaves some out. The table lists around 50,000 clones, approximately 76% of them singletons. Noted time point: cycle 4 day 1 (C4D1), after less than seven weeks of nivolumab. Following autologous stem cell transplantation, relapse occurred in every patient, and exposure to brentuximab vedotin varied. The sample here was peripheral blood mononuclear cells (PBMCs), taken before the fourth cycle of nivolumab. The receptors originated from a human donor with classical Hodgkin lymphoma.

The rearrangement uses TRBV29-1 and TRBJ2-5, with 7 bases matching TRBD2. The junction had 4 bases not matched to a gene; V was cut back by 5 bases and J by 4 bases. Germline V gene lookup returns CDR1 SQVTM and CDR2 ANQGSEA. The CDR3 extends over 12 amino acids. CDR3 amino acids: CSVRGDGETQYF. The CDR3 bases are TGCAGCGTTCGGGGGGACGGAGAGACCCAGTACTTC.

The rearrangement uses TRBV7-9 and TRBJ1-5; maybe TRBD1 (6 bases). CDR1 and CDR2 from the germline V gene are SEHNR and FQNEAQ (reference sequence). The CDR3 has 15 residues. The germline V and J ends were trimmed by 5 bases and 7 bases, with 18 bases remaining between them. The CDR3 here is CASSTRQVREQPQHF. CDR3 sequence (DNA): TGTGCCAGCAGCACGAGACAGGTCCGGGAGCAGCCCCAGCATTTT. The entire variable domain, with the rest obtained from reference TRBV7-9 and TRBJ1-5, is as follows: DTGVSQNPRHKITKRGQNVTFRCDPISEHNRLYWYRQTLGQGPEFLTYFQNEAQLEKSRLLSDRFSAERPKGSFSTLEIQRTEQGDSAMYLCASSTRQVREQPQHFGDGTRLSIL.

This clone appeared a few times. The chain is built from TRBV2 and TRBJ1-5; D is uncertain. From germline, CDR1 is SNHLY and CDR2 FYNNEI. The CDR3 runs 14 residues. V lost 4 bases, J lost 0 bases, and 7 bases lay in between. The CDR3: CASSVYISNQPQHF. The CDR3 DNA reads as TGTGCCAGCAGTGTTTACATTAGCAATCAGCCCCAGCATTTT.

The chain has TRBV9 and TRBJ1-2; 7 bases line up with TRBD1. Unmatched junction bases numbered 5, after V lost 5 bases and J lost 4 bases. The germline gives CDR1 SGDLS, CDR2 YYNGEE. The CDR3 consists of 13 residues. The CDR3 here is CASRGTVSYGYTF. CDR3 in DNA: TGTGCCAGCAGAGGGACAGTTAGCTATGGCTACACCTTC.

This clone came up a few times. This sequence joins TRBV19 and TRBJ1-1, with D perhaps matching TRBD1 (5 bases). CDR3 length: 13 residues. Germline CDR1 reads LNHDA; CDR2 reads SQIVND (reference sequence). Trimming pared 4 bases from V and 1 base from J, leaving 7 bases between. The CDR3 bases are TGTGCCAGTAGTAGACAGTGGAACACTGAAGCTTTCTTT. This codes for CASSRQWNTEAFF.

The rearrangement joins TRBV19 to TRBJ2-7; a weak D match, TRBD1 (5 bases). The V gene's germline CDR1 is LNHDA and CDR2 SQIVND (reference sequence). Between the trimmed V and J ends, which lost 2 bases and 2 bases, there was a span of 13 bases. CDR3 length equals 15 residues. CDR3 DNA: TGTGCCAGTAGTATAAGGCAGTCAGGGCCCTACGAGCAGTACTTC. Residues: CASSIRQSGPYEQYF.

This clone appeared many times. The chain links TRBV2 to TRBJ2-7, with 7 bases identical to TRBD1. Germline lookup yields CDR1 SNHLY and CDR2 FYNNEI. This CDR3 has 15 amino acids. V lost 6 bases to trimming and J lost 6 bases; unmatched junction nucleotides: 14. The DNA for the CDR3 is TGTGCCAGCAGCCCGGGACAGACCCTCCCCGGCGAGCAGTACTTC. It specifies CASSPGQTLPGEQYF.

This clone was seen once. The chain has TRBV5-3 and TRBJ2-3; D might be TRBD2 (6 bases). TRBV5-3 is identified as an open reading frame with a role that is uncertain. The CDR3 totals 15 residues. V lost 6 bases and J 2 bases, leaving 16 bases between the germline ends. The CDR3 coding sequence is TGTGCCAGAATACCAGGACTAACGACCACAGATACGCAGTATTTT. Translating it yields CARIPGLTTTDTQYF.

The chain joins TRBV6-6 to TRBJ2-4, with D unresolved. The CDR3 extends over 16 amino acids. The germline V gene has CDR1 MNHNY and CDR2 SVGAGI (reference sequence). Trimming took off 5 bases at V and 0 bases at J, with 14 bases between the two ends. The CDR3 here is CASSGMGGLAKNIQYF. CDR3 in DNA: TGTGCCAGCAGTGGAATGGGCGGTCTAGCCAAAAACATTCAGTACTTC.

The CDR3 DNA follows: TGTGCCAGCAGTTCGATCTGGCTAGCGGGAGGGCCGAGCACCGGGGAGCTGTTTTTT. Protein: CASSSIWLAGGPSTGELFF. This chain connects TRBV27 to TRBJ2-2; 12 bases line up with TRBD2. With V trimmed by 4 bases and J by 4 bases, 13 bases remained unmatched. Germline V CDR1 and CDR2: MNHEY, SMNVEV (reference sequence). CDR3 size: 19 residues.

The rearrangement uses TRBV5-8 and TRBJ2-5; TRBD2 might be the D (6 bases). Between the trimmed V and J ends, which lost 6 bases and 2 bases, there was a span of 11 bases. The CDR3 has 13 residues. CDR1 and CDR2 from the germline V gene are SGHTS and YDEGEE. In DNA form, the CDR3 reads TGTGCCAGCACCTGGGGGGATCAAGAGACCCAGTACTTC. Translated: CASTWGDQETQYF. Full variable domain (outside the CDR3, taken from reference TRBV5-8 and TRBJ2-5): EAGVTQSPTHLIKTRGQQATLRCSPISGHTSVYWYQQALGLGLQFLLWYDEGEERNRGNFPPRFSGRQFPNYSSELNVNALELEDSALYLCASTWGDQETQYFGPGTRLLVL.

The chain combines TRBV27 with TRBJ2-1; possibly TRBD1 for D (5 bases). From germline, CDR1 is MNHEY and CDR2 SMNVEV (reference sequence). V was pared by 0 bases and J by 4 bases, with 10 bases between. The CDR3 sequence is 15 residues long. CDR3 in DNA: TGTGCCAGCAGTTTATCCCTGGACATATACAATGAGCAGTTCTTC. As protein: CASSLSLDIYNEQFF.

The V gene is TRBV6-5, the J gene TRBJ1-4; a weak D match, TRBD1 (6 bases). Germline CDR1 is MNHEY and CDR2 is SVGAGI. This CDR3 is built from 14 residues. Deletions cut 10 bases from V and 5 bases from J, with 17 bases between. CDR3: CATRAGTKNEKLFF. In DNA, the CDR3 is TGTGCCACCCGCGCCGGGACAAAAAATGAAAAACTGTTTTTT.

V usage is TRBV5-1 and J usage is TRBJ2-7, with TRBD2 matching over 9 bases. Germline CDR1 reads SGHRS; CDR2 reads YFSETQ. The V segment lost 1 base and the J segment 1 base; nucleotides outside the gene matches: 9. The CDR3 totals 17 residues. This chain's CDR3 is CASSLRASGNYSYEQYF. CDR3 nucleotide sequence: TGCGCCAGCAGCTTGAGGGCTAGCGGGAACTATTCCTACGAGCAGTACTTC.

The chain combines TRBV21-1 with TRBJ2-3; the table's D call TRBD1 went unverified against the DNA. TRBV21-1 is a pseudogene locus. The CDR3 covers 15 residues. The CDR3 here is CATTQARAPRYTQYF. The CDR3, as DNA: TGTGCCACCACACAGGCGCGAGCTCCCCGATATACGCAGTATTTT.

The rearrangement joins TRBV6-6 to TRBJ2-7; D may correspond to TRBD1 or TRBD2 (6 bases each). Germline V CDR1 and CDR2: MNHNY, SVGAGI (reference sequence). The CDR3 extends over 15 amino acids. Trimming took off 0 bases at V and 1 base at J, with 10 bases between the two ends. The CDR3 protein is CASSYSTGRSYEQYF. CDR3 bases: TGTGCCAGCAGTTACTCTACAGGGAGGTCCTACGAGCAGTACTTC.

CDR3 nucleotide sequence: TGTGCCAGCAGCCTGGACAGGGAATTGTACGAGCAGTACTTC. The encoded protein is CASSLDRELYEQYF. The J gene is TRBJ2-7, the V gene TRBV6-5, with 8 bases fitting TRBD1. Trimming at V came to 6 bases and at J to 4 bases, leaving 8 bases not matched to a gene. The CDR3 contains 14 residues. The germline CDR1 and CDR2 sequences are MNHEY and SVGAGI.

The chain uses TRBV28 and TRBJ1-3, with D hard to call. V lost 4 bases to trimming and J lost 0 bases, with 10 bases between them. Germline V gene lookup returns CDR1 MDHEN and CDR2 SYDVKM. The CDR3 has 15 amino acids. CDR3 in amino acids: CASSSPEFSGNTIYF. CDR3 DNA: TGTGCCAGCAGTTCCCCGGAGTTCTCTGGAAACACCATATATTTT.

This chain links TRBV10-2 with TRBJ1-5, with TRBD1 as a possible D gene (5 bases). CDR3 length: 13 residues. Per germline, CDR1 WSHSY and CDR2 SAAADI. Trimming took off 6 bases at V and 4 bases at J, with 10 bases between the two ends. Here the CDR3 reads CASSQGSNQPQHF. For the CDR3, the DNA is TGCGCCAGCAGCCAGGGTTCGAATCAGCCCCAGCATTTT.

The V call is TRBV2, the J call TRBJ1-5; D gene ambiguous. Trimming left V 7 bases short and J 0 bases short, with 13 bases between. The CDR3 spans 15 residues. Germline V gene data show CDR1 as SNHLY and CDR2 as FYNNEI. In DNA form, the CDR3 reads TGTGCCAGCAAATCCTCGACGGATAGCAATCAGCCCCAGCATTTT. Translation: CASKSSTDSNQPQHF.

This clone was recorded once. V and J are TRBV6-5 and TRBJ2-1, with TRBD1 matching over 8 bases. Germline V gives CDR1 MNHEY, CDR2 SVGAGI. The CDR3 sequence is 13 residues long. After removal of 4 bases from V and 12 bases from J, the junction contained 8 bases not matched to a gene. CDR3 residues: CASSLDRVTRQFF. The CDR3 coding sequence is TGTGCCAGCAGTTTGGACAGGGTGACTAGGCAGTTCTTC.

As for this clone: Other DNA sequences of this sample code for an identical CDR3. This sequence joins TRBV5-1 and TRBJ2-5; D unclear. This CDR3 contains 12 residues. The germline V gene has CDR1 SGHRS and CDR2 YFSETQ. Trimming pared 0 bases from V and 3 bases from J, leaving 3 bases between. The CDR3: CASSLGEETQYF. CDR3 DNA sequence: TGCGCCAGCAGCTTGGGCGAAGAGACCCAGTACTTC.

This chain connects TRBV19 to TRBJ2-7; D not certain. CDR1 and CDR2 (germline): LNHDA, SQIVND (reference sequence). V was shortened by 6 bases and J by 0 bases, with 12 bases between the two germline ends. The CDR3 covers 14 residues. The CDR3, as DNA: TGTGCCAGTAGCCCGGACCCGAGCTCCTACGAGCAGTACTTC. This gives the protein CASSPDPSSYEQYF.

The rearrangement uses TRBV6-5 and TRBJ2-7; D remains unclear. The V end lost 5 bases, the J end lost 2 bases, and 16 bases lay between the germline ends. The CDR3 is 15 residues long. The germline V gene encodes CDR1 MNHEY and CDR2 SVGAGI. The CDR3 sequence is CASSPYQAPTYEQYF. The CDR3 DNA is TGTGCCAGCAGTCCCTACCAAGCGCCGACCTACGAGCAGTACTTC.

This clone has only one observation. The rearrangement uses TRBV4-1 and TRBJ2-1; D may match TRBD1 or TRBD2 (6 bases each). Trimming stripped 4 bases from V and 9 bases from J, with 13 bases between. CDR3 length: 13 amino acids. The V gene's germline CDR1 is MGHRA and CDR2 YSYEKL. The CDR3 here is CASSRQKGGEQFF. CDR3 coding DNA: TGCGCCAGCAGCCGCCAGAAGGGGGGTGAGCAGTTCTTC.

This chain joins TRBV5-6 and TRBJ1-2, with 7 positions matching TRBD1. J gave up 2 bases and V 2 bases, and 3 bases lay outside the gene matches. CDR3 size: 14 residues. CDR1 is SGHDT and CDR2 is YYEEEE in the germline V gene. CDR3 bases: TGTGCCAGCAGCTTCCCACAGGGGAACTATGGCTACACCTTC. It encodes CASSFPQGNYGYTF. Variable domain in full (rest from reference TRBV5-6 and TRBJ1-2): DAGVTQSPTHLIKTRGQQVTLRCSPKSGHDTVSWYQQALGQGPQFIFQYYEEEERQRGNFPDRFSGHQFPNYSSELNVNALLLGDSALYLCASSFPQGNYGYTFGSGTRLTVV.

This clone showed up just a few times. V gene TRBV10-3 combines with J gene TRBJ1-3, with D maybe TRBD1 (5 bases). The germline CDR1 and CDR2 sequences are ENHRY and SYGVKD. This CDR3 has 14 residues. V was shortened by 10 bases and J by 1 base, with 14 bases between the two germline ends. Here the CDR3 reads CATGRGLSGNTIYF. The CDR3 DNA sequence: TGTGCCACCGGGCGGGGCCTTTCTGGAAACACCATATATTTT.

This chain links TRBV19 with TRBJ1-6; 7 positions match TRBD1. The CDR3 covers 13 residues. Germline V gives CDR1 LNHDA, CDR2 SQIVND (reference sequence). With 11 bases clipped from V and 3 bases from J, the junction kept 4 bases outside the gene matches. CDR3 in amino acids: CAARDSYNSPLHF. The CDR3, as DNA: TGTGCCGCTCGGGACAGCTATAATTCACCCCTCCACTTT.